A selection of T cell receptor beta chains follows, all from one sample in a study of T-cell reconstitution after alpha-beta-depleted transplantation in children. Each CDR3 protein is one row after TCRdb ran MiXCR on the PCR reads. Among 450,000 to 550,000 distinct CDR3 sequences listed, about an eighth were seen once. Sequences were derived from PBMCs, mostly from graft donor cells, sampled 180 days after TCRalphabeta/CD19-depleted stem cell transplant. All receptors derive from a female patient aged 2 to 10 who had a stem cell transplant for aplastic anemia, so the T cells may come from the graft donor. The CDR3 runs from the conserved cysteine through the conserved F or W. The D gene is left open where the match is weak. Where a row states a size, it is once, few, many or the class of an expanded clone; other rows omit it.

clone_size: many; j_call: TRBJ2-5; v_call: TRBV7-6; d_call: NA; cdr3_aa: CASSLVPEETQYF; cdr3_nt: TGTGCCAGCAGCTTGGTGCCGGAAGAGACCCAGTACTTC
clone_size: NA; j_call: TRBJ1-5; v_call: TRBV12-3/TRBV12-4; d_call: NA; cdr3_aa: CASTLTVYSNQPQHF; cdr3_nt: TGTGCCAGCACCCTGACAGTTTATAGCAATCAGCCCCAGCATTTT
clone_size: NA; j_call: TRBJ2-1; v_call: TRBV11-2; d_call: TRBD2; cdr3_aa: CASSYGLAGGPLQTNEQFF; cdr3_nt: TGTGCCAGCAGCTATGGACTAGCGGGAGGTCCCCTCCAAACCAATGAGCAGTTCTTC
clone_size: NA; j_call: TRBJ2-5; v_call: TRBV6-5; d_call: TRBD2; cdr3_aa: CASSYSGLAGFGETQYF; cdr3_nt: TGTGCCAGCAGTTACTCAGGACTAGCGGGATTTGGAGAGACCCAGTACTTC
clone_size: few; j_call: TRBJ2-5; v_call: TRBV28; d_call: TRBD1; cdr3_aa: CASSWGTGGGETQYF; cdr3_nt: TGTGCCAGCAGTTGGGGGACAGGTGGAGGAGAGACCCAGTACTTC
clone_size: few; j_call: TRBJ2-7; v_call: TRBV28; d_call: TRBD1; cdr3_aa: CASSEVGQGAYEQYF; cdr3_nt: TGTGCCAGCAGTGAGGTGGGACAGGGGGCCTACGAGCAGTACTTC
clone_size: few; j_call: TRBJ1-1; v_call: TRBV29-1; d_call: NA; cdr3_aa: CSVDADRDTEAFF; cdr3_nt: TGCAGCGTGGACGCAGACAGAGACACTGAAGCTTTCTTT
clone_size: few; j_call: TRBJ2-7; v_call: TRBV11-2; d_call: TRBD2; cdr3_aa: CASSLYGVHVAGGVVEQYF; cdr3_nt: TGTGCCAGCAGCTTATATGGGGTGCATGTGGCGGGAGGGGTGGTCGAGCAGTACTTC
clone_size: NA; j_call: TRBJ2-3; v_call: TRBV6-5; d_call: TRBD1; cdr3_aa: CASSYSSGTGFANTQYF; cdr3_nt: TGTGCCAGCAGTTACTCGAGTGGGACAGGGTTCGCAAATACGCAGTATTTT
clone_size: NA; j_call: TRBJ1-5; v_call: TRBV18; d_call: NA; cdr3_aa: CASSPSQGANQPQHF; cdr3_nt: TGTGCCAGCTCACCGTCACAGGGTGCAAATCAGCCCCAGCATTTT
clone_size: few; j_call: TRBJ2-7; v_call: TRBV7-6; d_call: NA; cdr3_aa: CASIAGLGGEQYF; cdr3_nt: TGTGCCAGCATCGCGGGGCTCGGAGGCGAGCAGTACTTC
clone_size: NA; j_call: TRBJ2-1; v_call: TRBV6-6; d_call: TRBD2; cdr3_aa: CAASGRGAGEQFF; cdr3_nt: TGTGCCGCTAGCGGGAGGGGGGCCGGAGAGCAGTTCTTC
clone_size: few; j_call: TRBJ2-5; v_call: TRBV28; d_call: NA; cdr3_aa: CASSLTGRYTQYF; cdr3_nt: TGTGCCAGCAGTTTAACCGGTCGGTACACCCAGTACTTC
clone_size: NA; j_call: TRBJ1-1; v_call: TRBV27; d_call: TRBD1; cdr3_aa: CASSVGTGAIRTEAFF; cdr3_nt: TGTGCCAGCAGTGTCGGGACAGGGGCAATAAGGACTGAAGCTTTCTTT
clone_size: few; j_call: TRBJ1-3; v_call: TRBV3-1; d_call: NA; cdr3_aa: CASSLGSVGNTIYF; cdr3_nt: TGTGCCAGCAGCCTAGGCTCGGTGGGAAACACCATATATTTT
clone_size: NA; j_call: TRBJ2-5; v_call: TRBV20-1; d_call: TRBD1; cdr3_aa: CSAPKFPGTEETQYF; cdr3_nt: TGCAGTGCACCGAAATTTCCCGGGACAGAAGAGACCCAGTACTTC